Sequencing of this TCR beta chain was carried out in a study of identifying expanded T cells in peripheral blood. Study-wide results and limits: Approximately 1.2 clones differed between technical replicates, versus approximately 17 and 20 over time. Variance in clone template counts between approximately two-week samples significantly increased with total template count across all healthy donors.

The protocol was immunoSEQ multiplex PCR, while the TCRdb copy is restricted to in-frame clones and leaves out a portion. The data hold about 110,000 clones, with approximately 90% observed a single time. No infections or other immune events were documented during collection. The CDR3 is 14 amino acids. V was pared by 5 bases and J by 5 bases, with 5 bases of the junction left unmatched. CDR1 SNHLY and CDR2 FYNNEI come from the germline V gene. As to this clone: What it binds is unknown.

The receptor was derived from a person aged 18-69 years in good health. V and J are TRBV2 and TRBJ2-3, with 9 bases aligning to TRBD2. Specimen: blood. This CDR3 reads CASSPGLAIDTQYF. CDR3 DNA sequence: TGTGCCAGCAGTCCAGGACTAGCGATAGATACGCAGTATTTT.